What follows is one TCR beta chain and its context. Germline lookup yields CDR1 MDHEN and CDR2 SYDVKM. V was trimmed by 6 bases and J by 4 bases, leaving 16 bases between them. The CDR3 loop spans 14 amino acids. The data derive from a study of blood T cell repertoires in COVID-19. Only in-frame clones appear in the TCRdb table, and some are missing; sequencing was by immunoSEQ multiplex PCR. The sample lists some 200,000 clones, about nine tenths occurring once. This TCR came from a man aged 80 or over with acute or convalescent COVID-19. The source material was peripheral blood. The rearrangement uses TRBV28 and TRBJ2-7, with a tentative D call TRBD1 (6 bases). The CDR3 loop is CASSPQGRNYEQYF. CDR3 nucleotide sequence: TGTGCCAGCAGCCCACAGGGTCGGAATTACGAGCAGTACTTC. The variable domain in full, with the rest retrieved from reference TRBV28 and TRBJ2-7, is DVKVTQSSRYLVKRTGEKVFLECVQDMDHENMFWYRQDPGLGLRLIYFSYDVKMKEKGDIPEGYSVSREKKERFSLILESASTNQTSMYLCASSPQGRNYEQYFGPGTRLTVT.